A selection of T cell receptor beta chains follows, all from one sample in a study of blood T cells in healthy people across ages. TCRdb recomputed calls from the 5' RACE reads with MiXCR, one row per CDR3 protein. The repertoire has about 1.8 million distinct CDR3 sequences, approximately 50% of them found once; the top ten carry about 2.1%. The sequencing sample was made of blood. The receptors here all came from a woman aged 40 to 50 in good health. CDR3s include the opening cysteine and the closing phenylalanine or tryptophan.

v_call	j_call	cdr3_aa
TRBV2	TRBJ2-2	CASSEPWGSTGELFF
TRBV27	TRBJ2-7	CASKRRGVSYEQYF
TRBV15	TRBJ1-2	CATSPHPGTDYGYTF
TRBV7-2	TRBJ2-3	CASSPRTSGGGSTDTQYF
TRBV28	TRBJ1-2	CASSTPGQTTYGYTF
TRBV28	TRBJ2-3	CASYRGRRQDTQYF
TRBV29-1	TRBJ1-1	CSVTGEAFF
TRBV7-9	TRBJ2-1	CASSFRDRLNNEQFF
TRBV14	TRBJ2-5	CASRSGEAGGKTQYF
TRBV14	TRBJ2-1	CASSHGQLSNEQFF
TRBV3-1	TRBJ2-5	CASSPREGGVKTQYF
TRBV9	TRBJ2-1	CASSSSLAGIDNEQFF
TRBV12-3/TRBV12-4	TRBJ2-3	CASSRMRGADTQYF
TRBV6-2/TRBV6-3	TRBJ2-7	CASSYSVGAYEQYF
TRBV28	TRBJ2-1	CASMTPRGSYEQFF
TRBV28	TRBJ2-7	CASIGSDHYEQYF
TRBV13	TRBJ2-3	CASSPGTSGGAVLDTQYF
TRBV29-1	TRBJ2-3	CSVERRGSGTDTQYF
TRBV27	TRBJ2-3	CASSPLDSGGAGIDTQYF
TRBV20-1	TRBJ1-2	CSAPTGLMNYGYTF
TRBV29-1	TRBJ2-3	CSVGRRGARKADTQYF
TRBV29-1	TRBJ1-2	CSVPPGQDGSYGYTF
TRBV12-3/TRBV12-4	TRBJ2-5	CASSLAVTEGSGQETQYF
TRBV13	TRBJ2-3	CASSLGLWAQYF
TRBV10-3	TRBJ1-2	CAISDGGEEVRHYGYTF
TRBV6-5	TRBJ1-1	CASSSSLNTEAFF
TRBV6-6	TRBJ2-5	CASRAGTSFETQYF
TRBV7-8	TRBJ1-5	CASSSTGHQPQHF
TRBV20-1	TRBJ2-3	CSAAGGPGDTQYF
TRBV7-2	TRBJ2-2	CASSLQGHAGELFF
TRBV5-1	NA	CASGLGLAGALTQYF
TRBV6-5	TRBJ2-5	CASSYTSGKTQYF
TRBV4-1	TRBJ2-3	CASSLQGGGGKLGTTQYF
TRBV19	TRBJ2-1	CASSTAPRTYNEQFF
TRBV20-1	TRBJ2-5	CSASPTRGTGGGETQYF
TRBV6-6	TRBJ2-5	CASKATSGTQETQYF
TRBV7-2	TRBJ2-3	CASSLRRALGTQYF
TRBV7-8	TRBJ1-2	CASSLPGNPFGYTF
TRBV29-1	TRBJ1-1	CSVGAGTEAFF
TRBV20-1	TRBJ2-1	CSARGTSGGIHNEQFF
TRBV20-1	TRBJ2-3	CSASVGLSTDTQYF
TRBV20-1	TRBJ1-5	CSAAKGTGDEPQHF
TRBV28	TRBJ2-3	CASSPGWGRDTQYF
TRBV7-9	TRBJ2-1	CASSSPMGGSYNEQFF
TRBV7-9	TRBJ2-7	CASSKGSSYNEQYF
TRBV29-1	TRBJ2-3	CSVAHSWTSGVSTDTQYF
TRBV5-1	TRBJ2-4	CASRPGPSTENIQYF
TRBV7-2	TRBJ1-5	CASSLGQPGDQPQHF
TRBV6-6	TRBJ1-2	CASSQDSGSGYTF
TRBV21-1	TRBJ1-5	CASSKKAEPGRWNQPQHF